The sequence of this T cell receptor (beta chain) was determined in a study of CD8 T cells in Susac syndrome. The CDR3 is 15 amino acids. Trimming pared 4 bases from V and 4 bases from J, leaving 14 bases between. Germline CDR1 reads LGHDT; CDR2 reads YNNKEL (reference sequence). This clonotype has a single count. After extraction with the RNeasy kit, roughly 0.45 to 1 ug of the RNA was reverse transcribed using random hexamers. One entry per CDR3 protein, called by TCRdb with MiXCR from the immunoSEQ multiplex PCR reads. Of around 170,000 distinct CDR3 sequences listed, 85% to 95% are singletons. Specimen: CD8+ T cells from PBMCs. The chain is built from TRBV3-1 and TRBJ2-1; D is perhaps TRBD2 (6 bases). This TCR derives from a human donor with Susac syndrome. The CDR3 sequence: CASSPVAAGYNEQFF. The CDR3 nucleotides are TGTGCCAGCAGCCCGGTAGCTGCGGGGTACAATGAGCAGTTCTTC.